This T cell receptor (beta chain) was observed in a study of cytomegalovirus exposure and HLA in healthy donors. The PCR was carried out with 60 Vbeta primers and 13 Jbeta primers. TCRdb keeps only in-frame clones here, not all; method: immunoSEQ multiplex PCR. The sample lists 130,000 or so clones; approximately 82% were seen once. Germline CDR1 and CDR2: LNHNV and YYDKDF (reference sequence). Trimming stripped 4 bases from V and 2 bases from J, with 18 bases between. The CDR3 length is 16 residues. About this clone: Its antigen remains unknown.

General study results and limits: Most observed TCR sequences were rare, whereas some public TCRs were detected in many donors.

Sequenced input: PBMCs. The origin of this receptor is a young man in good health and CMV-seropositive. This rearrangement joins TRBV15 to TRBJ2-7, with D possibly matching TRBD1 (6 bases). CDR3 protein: CATSKRTATRPYEQYF. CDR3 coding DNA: TGTGCCACCAGCAAACGGACAGCCACAAGACCCTACGAGCAGTACTTC.